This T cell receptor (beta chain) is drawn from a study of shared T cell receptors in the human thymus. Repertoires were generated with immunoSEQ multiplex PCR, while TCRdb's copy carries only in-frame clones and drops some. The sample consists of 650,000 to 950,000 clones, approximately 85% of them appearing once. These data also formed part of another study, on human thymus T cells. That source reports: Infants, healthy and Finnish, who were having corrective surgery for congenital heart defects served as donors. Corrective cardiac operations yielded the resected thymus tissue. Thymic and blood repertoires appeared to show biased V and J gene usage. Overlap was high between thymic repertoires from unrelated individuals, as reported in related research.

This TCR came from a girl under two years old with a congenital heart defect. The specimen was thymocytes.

In nucleotides, the CDR3 is TGTGCCAGCAGCATGGTAGGGAGGACAGATACGCAGTATTTT. This codes for CASSMVGRTDTQYF. V is TRBV7-9 and J is TRBJ2-3, with a tentative D call TRBD2 (6 bases). V was shortened by 5 bases and J by 3 bases, with 12 bases between the two germline ends. From germline, CDR1 is SEHNR and CDR2 FQNEAQ (reference sequence). The CDR3 extends over 14 amino acids.